This T cell receptor (beta chain) appears in the sequencing data of a study of T cells in Graves' hyperthyroidism and ophthalmopathy. Study-wide background: Before any treatment, at initial diagnosis, peripheral blood was collected. Findings of the study overall: It was a median around 6 months before onset that the model predicted ophthalmopathy. From stable hyperthyroidism, ophthalmopathy was set apart by a 13 V-J model.

This clonotype was found many times. Its antigen remains unidentified. Reasons for excluding patients were uncontrolled infection, other autoimmune disease, pregnancy or lactation. The investigators amplified TCR beta CDR3 regions from RNA transcripts. An initial round of RT-PCR targeting the TCR CDR3 relied on the HTBI primer set. From the multiplex PCR reads, TCRdb called clonotypes with MiXCR, one entry per CDR3 protein. The repertoire includes 500,000 to 650,000 distinct CDR3 sequences, more than 12% of them detected once, and approximately 12% sits in the top ten. Germline V gives CDR1 MDHEN, CDR2 SYDVKM. The CDR3 covers 15 residues. The V and J ends lost 6 bases and 0 bases respectively, with 15 bases between them.

Specimen: blood. The chain recombines TRBV28 with TRBJ2-7; no clear D. The clonotype comes from a woman aged 45-60 years with Graves' ophthalmopathy. In DNA, the CDR3 is TGTGCCAGCAGGTTACATATACAGAGCTCCTACGAGCAGTACTTC. It yields the protein CASRLHIQSSYEQYF.